What follows are 9 T cell receptor beta chains derived from one specimen sequenced in a study of control samples from healthy donors and cancer patients. Sequencing used immunoSEQ multiplex PCR; TCRdb keeps in-frame clones, though not all of them. The table lists about 250,000 clones, more than 65% of them singletons, with about an eighth in the top ten. Sequencing input: PBMCs. These receptors originate from a woman aged 60-70 years with lung cancer.

The chain uses TRBV19 and TRBJ2-6, with TRBD2 identical over 9 bases. Germline values: CDR1 LNHDA, CDR2 SQIVND (reference sequence). There are 17 residues in the CDR3. Germline trimming cut 7 bases from V and 0 bases from J; bases unmatched to any gene: 7. CDR3 sequence: CASTVVAGVSGANVLTF. CDR3 in DNA: TGTGCCAGTACGGTGGTAGCGGGGGTCTCTGGGGCCAACGTCCTGACTTTC.

The chain has TRBV30 and TRBJ2-1, with TRBD1 as a possible D gene (5 bases). The germline gives CDR1 GTSNPN, CDR2 SVGIG (reference sequence). The CDR3 sequence is 14 residues long. V was cut by 4 bases and J by 9 bases, with 19 bases left in between. The DNA of the CDR3 is TGTGCCTGGATGGGCGGAAAGGGGCTGGGTGAGCAGTTCTTC. Amino acids: CAWMGGKGLGEQFF.

The V call is TRBV10-1, the J call TRBJ2-1, with D possibly matching TRBD2 (6 bases). The CDR3 extends over 14 amino acids. V lost 6 bases, J lost 4 bases, and 13 bases lay in between. Germline V gene data show CDR1 as WNHNN and CDR2 as SYGVQD (reference sequence). CDR3: CASSDPGGYNEQFF. The CDR3 bases are TGCGCCAGCAGCGACCCCGGGGGATACAATGAGCAGTTCTTC.

This clone has just one count. The J gene is TRBJ2-5, the V gene TRBV5-1; D remains unclear. V was clipped by 0 bases and J by 1 base, with 4 bases between them. This CDR3 has 13 amino acids. Looked up from germline, CDR1 is SGHRS and CDR2 is YFSETQ. The CDR3 coding sequence is TGCGCCAGCAGCTTGGTAGTCCAAGAGACCCAGTACTTC. It is translated as CASSLVVQETQYF.

The rearrangement uses TRBV3-1 (or the pseudogene TRBV3-2) and TRBJ1-5; no firm D call. The germline V gene encodes CDR1 LGHDT and CDR2 YNNKEL (reference sequence). V lost 2 bases and J 4 bases, leaving 6 bases between the germline ends. CDR3 length: 13 amino acids. The CDR3 nucleotides read TGTGCCAGCAGCCAACAGGTTAATCAGCCCCAGCATTTT. Translation gives CASSQQVNQPQHF.

The rearrangement uses TRBV9 and TRBJ1-2, with D possibly TRBD1 on 5 matching bases. Trimming pared 3 bases from V and 5 bases from J, leaving 8 bases between. The CDR3 extends over 12 amino acids. From germline, CDR1 is SGDLS and CDR2 YYNGEE. CDR3 nucleotide sequence: TGTGCCAGCAGCGCCGAGGGGTATGGCTACACCTTC. Amino acids: CASSAEGYGYTF.

This chain connects TRBV2 to TRBJ2-6, with no clear D. CDR1 is SNHLY, CDR2 FYNNEI, per germline. The CDR3 is 15 residues long. V was clipped by 2 bases and J by 0 bases, with 5 bases between them. Here the CDR3 reads CASSELVSGANVLTF. CDR3 DNA: TGTGCCAGCAGTGAATTGGTCTCTGGGGCCAACGTCCTGACTTTC.

This clone turned up a few times. The chain combines TRBV18 with TRBJ1-3, with 7 bases matching TRBD1. Germline-derived CDR1 and CDR2 are KGHSH and LQKENI. This CDR3 contains 17 residues. The trim removed 4 bases at V and 0 bases at J, leaving 9 bases unmatched. The CDR3 nucleotides read TGTGCCAGCTCACGAACAAGGACAGGCAGCTCTGGAAACACCATATATTTT. This gives the protein CASSRTRTGSSGNTIYF.

This chain connects TRBV5-6 to TRBJ1-3; D not resolved. The germline CDR1 and CDR2 sequences are SGHDT and YYEEEE. V gave up 2 bases and J gave up 0 bases, with 6 bases separating them. This CDR3 is 14 amino acids long. The CDR3 loop is CASSFGDSGNTIYF. CDR3 coding DNA: TGTGCCAGCAGCTTCGGTGACTCTGGAAACACCATATATTTT.